This T cell receptor beta chain was observed in a study of cytomegalovirus exposure and HLA in healthy donors (dated by TCRdb to about 2017). Some background on the complete study: An earlier analysis of approximately 600 of the donors reported 250 to 300 Gb of sequence data and approximately 110 million unique TCR beta sequences from approximately 180 million T cells. Roughly 300 gigabases of sequencing data and some 85 million unique TCR sequences were included in an early release covering several hundred HLA-typed donors. The genetic ancestry cluster associated with self-reported Caucasian donors included about 81% of the roughly 410 genotyped donors. The study aimed to test whether cataloging public T cell receptors could reveal signatures of past pathogen exposure. The study profiled the T cell repertoires of about 720 subjects by immunosequencing and related them to cytomegalovirus serostatus. Besides the first cohort of under 700 subjects, a separate validation cohort made up of around 120 different subjects was used. To predict cytomegalovirus infection status, the study brought together high-throughput TCR immunosequencing, statistical association of individual TCRs with disease status, and machine learning. A later analysis re-analyzed previously published TCR beta repertoires from 650 to 800 donors and added high-resolution HLA genotyping to study TCR occurrence patterns. In the later analysis, no new phenotypic data were used to find candidate immune exposures; instead, reliance was placed on TCR beta sequences and their occurrence across donors. To decide whether each TCR beta V gene segment behaved as functional or pseudogenic, an earlier analysis of over 500 of the donors relied on high-throughput TCR beta sequencing. Donor age, sex, ethnicity and CMV serostatus were compiled alongside the repertoire data. A later genetic analysis used genome-wide SNP genotypes for about three fifths of the 666 donors, treating that subset as a discovery cohort. Every repertoire in the discovery cohort had been generated on one and the same sequencing platform. Both class I and class II loci were covered by HLA typing, at four-digit resolution. The number of typed donors differed by locus: 629-630 for A, B, C, DRB1 and DQB1; 522 for DQA1; over 600 for DPA1; and about 470 for DPB1. Several DR-DQ haplotypes were treated as single units for association and clustering because of strong linkage in the cohort. On average, over 200,000 unique TCR beta nucleotide sequences were sequenced per donor among about 400 genotyped donors of the cohort, with roughly 18% of those sequences being non-productive.

In total, just over 650 healthy bone marrow donors made up the cohort. Cohort members were all nominally healthy when sampled, although unrecorded immune exposures were likely present. Of the 650 to 700 cohort members, approximately 300 had positive CMV serostatus and approximately 400 had negative CMV serostatus, and CMV serostatus was not recorded for the donor. A peripheral blood sample was collected from each donor, and TCR beta sequencing was performed on peripheral blood mononuclear cells. The Qiagen DNeasy Blood Extraction Kit was used to extract genomic DNA from the blood cell samples. Library prep was done by the immunoSEQ multiplex PCR assay. A mixture of 60 forward primers for TCR Vbeta segments and 13 reverse primers for TCR Jbeta segments was used in the multiplex PCR. Amplification of the CDR3 region of rearranged TCR beta genes was performed with a multiplex PCR assay on genomic DNA. On the Illumina HiSeq System, the amplified TCR beta libraries were sequenced as 87-base-pair reads. The authors' analysis ran thus. Across the 600 to 700 repertoires, a later analysis counted roughly 84 million unique TCR beta chains, some 11 million of which were shared by at least two donors. To remove PCR and sequencing errors, raw reads were error-corrected and collapsed into unique sequences using a nearest-neighbor algorithm that merged closely related sequences. CDR3 sequences were aligned to IMGT reference sequences to assign V, D and J gene segments. For a sequence to be retained, at least a six-nucleotide match to both a V gene segment and a J gene segment was required. A rearrangement was called productive if the CDR3 had no stop codons and remained in frame with V and J, and every other rearrangement was called non-productive. Following IMGT convention, CDR3 was defined as the stretch from the second conserved V-encoded cysteine to the conserved J-encoded phenylalanine. In an earlier analysis of more than 550 of the donors, sequences lacking an unambiguous match to a single V gene segment were excluded. An earlier analysis of a few hundred of the donors called V segments functional above 56.7% productive rearrangements and segregating when the between-donor standard deviation exceeded 5%. A statistical classification framework was built to diagnose cytomegalovirus status from the catalog of TCR beta chain sequences. A later analysis assigned V and J genes by comparing TCR nucleotide sequences with IMGT/GENE-DB human TR gene sequences. The TCRdist pipeline was used in a later analysis to assign CDR3 sequences and most-parsimonious VDJ recombination scenarios. In a later analysis, every TCR beta chain was defined by the combination of its CDR3 amino acid sequence and its V-gene family, and reads without a unique V-gene family were dropped. A later analysis removed nearly 600 highly shared, low-generation-probability nucleotide sequences to deal with suspected cross-contamination and a sequencing artifact. In a later analysis, a clonal expansion index for each public chain was calculated from normalized within-repertoire ranks of inferred template counts. A later analysis computed generation probabilities with a VDJ recombination model fitted to out-of-frame rearrangements, and checked the results against IGoR. Hypergeometric tests were used in a later analysis to score TCR-TCR, TCR-HLA and TCR-CMV co-occurrence, with a repertoire-size bias correction applied to the TCR pairs. To estimate false discovery rates, a later analysis permuted the HLA or CMV assignments 20 times. In a later analysis, co-occurring TCRs were grouped using DBSCAN, with TCRdist sequence similarity added in when clustering inside HLA-allele-positive subsets. Repertoires with fewer than 30,000 or more than 120,000 public chains were left out of co-occurrence clustering, as were four to six repertoires with anomalous nucleotide sharing. The immuneACCESS repertoire file appears here via TCRdb, limited to in-frame rearrangements. These files lack a portion of the clones; in checked studies, under half of the deficit traces to unresolved V genes, and the cause of the others is not known. V, J and clone size are taken as reported in that table, and D and trimming were inferred from the DNA itself. The sample table shows about 140,000 clones, and 60% to 75% are seen once. The ten largest clonotypes hold roughly 1.7% of the sample.

The junction shows trimming of 0 bases on V and 4 bases on J, and the gene matches do not reach 4 bases of it. Spanning cysteine to phenylalanine, the CDR3 consists of 15 amino acids. Just the 45-base CDR3 DNA is kept, in frame starting at base 1. The germline V gene encodes CDR1 MRHNA and CDR2 SNTAGT. What the work shows at the level of the full study, not this receptor alone: Most TCR sequences were observed very rarely across donors, whereas some public TCRs were present in many individuals. Some IMGT-functional V segments, including TRBV6-2 and TRBV6-3, could not be told apart with the 87-base-pair reads, so those segments were excluded. A cluster of highly shared sequence variants was judged likely to be a technical artifact of the sequencing pipeline. It was suggested by the authors that the approach could potentially be generalized to other disease states and immunological phenotypes. In a later analysis, HLA-associated TCR beta chains were found to be more clonally expanded and to have lower generation probabilities than equally common non-associated chains. In a later genetic analysis, fewer N-insertions in productive TCRs were reported among donors in an Asian-associated ancestry cluster than the roughly 700-donor mean. According to a later analysis, parvovirus B19, influenza, CMV and Epstein-Barr virus appeared linked to several top co-occurrence clusters. The only immune exposure information available for the cohort was CMV serostatus. Linkage disequilibrium might explain the correlated functional status among segregating V segments, but an unknown experimental factor could not be ruled out. In an earlier analysis of about 600 of the donors, most TCR beta V segments appeared in productive rearrangements about 87% or about 30% of the time, broadly matching IMGT annotations. According to a later analysis, most CMV-associated TCR beta chains appeared to be HLA-restricted, and the HLA associations seemed to be driven largely by CMV exposure. A later analysis found that TCR association rates varied across HLA loci, with DRB1 alleles showing the most associated TCRs and HLA-C alleles the fewest. At a false discovery rate of 0.05, a later analysis linked roughly 17,000 TCR beta sequences to specific HLA alleles. The classifier was reported to diagnose cytomegalovirus status with high specificity and sensitivity in both the original cohort and the validation cohort. A further reported finding was that TCR beta sequences accurately predicted the HLA-A and HLA-B alleles for most subjects in the first cohort. The study gave a list of some 150 TCR beta chains associated with cytomegalovirus. Roughly uniform sequencing depth across donors was assumed in presence/absence analyses, although this assumption may not hold. V-gene and J-gene trimming of TCR beta chains was associated with a missense DCLRE1C variant in a later genetic analysis, and the association was replicated in an independent cohort. Because counts were too low, around 18 rarely observed V segments, including chromosome 9 orphons, were left out of the earlier analysis of some 600 of the donors. When HLA alleles, especially DR and DQ, strongly co-occurred, TCR associations were difficult to assign to individual alleles. Three of the identified cytomegalovirus-associated TCR beta chains were confirmed in vitro to be specific for cytomegalovirus antigens. Because some donors lacked HLA typing at each locus, the association tests relied only on the typed subset. In this cohort, only TCR beta chains were sequenced, and detectable features were limited by the absence of alpha or paired-chain data.

This clone was counted only a few times. There is no known antigen for this receptor. One base away there is no much larger clone; base qualities are not given. The source material was PBMCs. This TCR came from a human donor in good health. The sequence links TRBV6-4 to TRBJ2-3; TRBD2 fits 7 bases in the junction. The CDR3 has the sequence CASSDSGGSSDTQYF. At the DNA level, the sequence is TGTGCCAGCAGTGACTCGGGCGGGAGTTCAGATACGCAGTATTTT.